What follows are 23 T cell receptor beta chains derived from one specimen sequenced in a study of blood T cell repertoires in COVID-19. Using immunoSEQ multiplex PCR, the repertoire was profiled, and TCRdb retains in-frame clones only, with some absent. The table shows approximately 60,000 clones, with about 75% occurring only once. The sequenced sample consisted of peripheral blood. The receptor source for this set is a man aged 50 or older with active or convalescent COVID-19.

The chain uses TRBV11-1 and TRBJ1-3, with a possible D match to TRBD1 (5 bases). The CDR3 loop spans 15 amino acids. CDR1 and CDR2 from the germline V gene are SGHAT and FQDESV (reference sequence). The V and J ends lost 5 bases and 3 bases respectively, with 14 bases between them. The CDR3 here is CASSPSSGLGNTIYF. The CDR3 bases are TGTGCCAGCAGCCCCAGTTCGGGACTTGGAAACACCATATATTTT.

The CDR3 protein is CASSVEPGRKPQHF. CDR3 nucleotides: TGTGCCAGCAGCGTAGAGCCAGGGAGGAAGCCCCAGCATTTT. V is TRBV9 and J is TRBJ1-5; D may be TRBD1 (5 bases). Trimming cost V 0 bases and J 8 bases, with 12 bases left between them. The CDR3 spans 14 residues. Per germline, CDR1 SGDLS and CDR2 YYNGEE.

The rearrangement links TRBV5-1 to TRBJ2-3; TRBD2 aligns across 9 bases. V lost 0 bases to trimming and J lost 7 bases; unmatched junction nucleotides: 6. This CDR3 is 15 amino acids long. Germline assignment: CDR1 SGHRS and CDR2 YFSETQ. The CDR3 DNA reads TGCGCCAGCAGCTTGGCTGCTAGCGGGGTAAATACGCAGTATTTT. Protein sequence: CASSLAASGVNTQYF.

The chain is built from TRBV11-3 and TRBJ1-3; D is undetermined. V lost 5 bases and J lost 9, with 14 bases in between. The germline V gene has CDR1 SGHNT and CDR2 YENEEA. The CDR3 consists of 13 residues. CDR3 amino acids: CASSPFAGSTIYF. CDR3 nucleotide sequence: TGTGCCAGCAGCCCCTTTGCCGGGAGCACCATATATTTT.

This clone turned up a few times. J is TRBJ1-5 and V is TRBV6-1; D gene uncertain. This CDR3 contains 13 residues. Germline V gene lookup returns CDR1 MNHNS and CDR2 SASEGT. Trimming took off 3 bases at V and 5 bases at J, with 8 bases between the two ends. The CDR3 sequence is CASSERRHQPQHF. CDR3 DNA: TGTGCCAGCAGTGAGAGGCGGCATCAGCCCCAGCATTTT.

The chain joins TRBV19 to TRBJ1-2; perhaps TRBD1 as D (6 bases). Germline lookup yields CDR1 LNHDA and CDR2 SQIVND (reference sequence). CDR3 size: 15 residues. V lost 5 bases and J 8 bases, leaving 21 bases between the germline ends. The CDR3 sequence: CASSPYSGGARGYTF. In DNA, the CDR3 is TGTGCCAGTAGTCCCTACTCGGGGGGGGCGCGCGGCTACACCTTC.

The chain links TRBV18 to TRBJ1-6, with D possibly matching TRBD1 (6 bases). The germline CDR1 and CDR2 sequences are KGHSH and LQKENI. The CDR3 consists of 16 residues. With 3 bases removed from V and 10 bases from J, the gap between germline ends came to 19 bases. This CDR3 is CASSPTQAGAGSPLHF. DNA for the CDR3: TGTGCCAGCTCACCTACTCAGGCAGGGGCGGGCTCACCCCTCCACTTT.

The V and J genes are TRBV6-1 and TRBJ1-5; 7 bases match TRBD1. J lost 4 bases, V lost 7 bases, and 4 bases had no gene match. This CDR3 is 13 amino acids long. Germline V gene sequence: CDR1 MNHNS, CDR2 SASEGT. The CDR3 spells CASIGTVNQPQHF. The CDR3 region has the DNA TGTGCCAGCATAGGGACAGTAAATCAGCCCCAGCATTTT.

The chain links TRBV5-1 to TRBJ2-5; D gene uncertain. This CDR3 is built from 16 residues. V was trimmed by 1 base and J by 2 bases, leaving 15 bases between them. From germline, CDR1 is SGHRS and CDR2 YFSETQ. CDR3 residues: CASSLYAAIPQETQYF. The CDR3 DNA reads as TGCGCCAGCAGCTTGTACGCAGCGATACCGCAAGAGACCCAGTACTTC.

The V and J genes are TRBV28 and TRBJ1-2; D is uncertain. Trimming took off 5 bases at V and 8 bases at J, with 12 bases between the two ends. Per the germline V gene, CDR1 is MDHEN and CDR2 is SYDVKM. This CDR3 comprises 12 residues. CDR3 nucleotide sequence: TGTGCCAGCAGTCAGGCTAGCTACGGCTACACCTTC. Amino acids: CASSQASYGYTF.

V and J are TRBV6-1 and TRBJ2-7, with 7 bases identical to TRBD2. Germline trimming cut 2 bases from V and 5 bases from J; bases unmatched to any gene: 9. The CDR3 contains 15 residues. The germline gives CDR1 MNHNS, CDR2 SASEGT. CDR3: CASSEFAGEEDEQYF. The CDR3 DNA follows: TGTGCCAGCAGTGAATTTGCGGGAGAGGAAGACGAGCAGTACTTC.

This chain joins TRBV7-2 and TRBJ1-2; possibly TRBD1 for D (5 bases). Deletions cut 5 bases from V and 0 bases from J, with 13 bases between. CDR1 SGHTA and CDR2 FQGNSA come from the germline V gene. The CDR3 sequence is 15 residues long. CDR3 loop: CASSVGGGSNYGYTF. The CDR3 DNA reads as TGTGCCAGCAGCGTCGGGGGGGGGTCTAACTATGGCTACACCTTC.

Ten or more counts support this clone. The J gene is TRBJ2-5, the V gene TRBV6-2 or TRBV6-3; D may be TRBD2 (6 bases). Germline V gene data show CDR1 as MNHEY and CDR2 as SVGEGT. V was shortened by 5 bases and J by 1 base, with 14 bases between the two germline ends. The CDR3 sequence is 15 residues long. CDR3 sequence reads: CASSKPGTGQETQYF. CDR3 nucleotides: TGTGCCAGCAGTAAACCTGGGACTGGCCAAGAGACCCAGTACTTC.

The V gene is TRBV6-5, the J gene TRBJ2-5, with 7 positions matching TRBD2. J gave up 3 bases and V 6 bases, and 4 bases lay outside the gene matches. The CDR3 covers 13 residues. Per germline, CDR1 MNHEY and CDR2 SVGAGI. The CDR3 protein is CASRRLAEETQYF. The DNA for the CDR3 is TGTGCCAGCAGAAGGCTAGCGGAAGAGACCCAGTACTTC.

The CDR3 here is CATSRDRGMREGGQFF. CDR3 nucleotide sequence: TGTGCCACCAGCAGAGACAGGGGAATGAGGGAGGGTGGGCAGTTCTTC. This sequence joins TRBV15 and TRBJ2-1, with TRBD2 as a possible D gene (7 bases). V dropped 0 bases and J dropped 12 bases, with 21 bases sitting between them. The CDR3 consists of 16 residues. Germline V gene lookup returns CDR1 LNHNV and CDR2 YYDKDF (reference sequence).

The chain couples TRBV5-1 to TRBJ2-1; TRBD2 agrees at 8 bases. The CDR3 has 16 residues. The V segment lost 4 bases and the J segment 6 bases; nucleotides outside the gene matches: 12. Looked up from germline, CDR1 is SGHRS and CDR2 is YFSETQ. CDR3 DNA: TGCGCCAGCAGCACCACAGGGAGGCTAGCGGGCAATGAGCAGTTCTTC. It yields the protein CASSTTGRLAGNEQFF.

The V and J genes are TRBV20-1 and TRBJ1-5; TRBD1 might be the D (5 bases). V was trimmed by 3 bases and J by 1 base, leaving 19 bases between them. Germline CDR1 and CDR2: DFQATT and SNEGSKA (reference sequence). This CDR3 comprises 17 residues. The CDR3 here is CSASAGWTFRSNQPQHF. The CDR3 DNA sequence: TGCAGTGCTAGTGCCGGTTGGACATTTCGGAGCAATCAGCCCCAGCATTTT.

The V call is TRBV18, the J call TRBJ1-2, with D uncertain. V lost 3 bases and J lost 4, with 21 bases in between. Germline V gene data show CDR1 as KGHSH and CDR2 as LQKENI. This CDR3 spans 17 amino acids. This chain's CDR3 is CASSPTPPVEWSYGYTF. As DNA, the CDR3 is TGTGCCAGCTCACCTACACCTCCAGTAGAGTGGAGCTATGGCTACACCTTC.

The V and J genes are TRBV3-1 (or the pseudogene TRBV3-2) and TRBJ2-5; TRBD2 is a possible D gene (5 bases). CDR1 is LGHDT, CDR2 YNNKEL, per germline (reference sequence). The CDR3 spans 14 residues. The V end lost 4 bases, the J end lost 2 bases, and 11 bases lay between the germline ends. As DNA, the CDR3 is TGTGCCAGCAGCCTACACGGACTGCAAGAGACCCAGTACTTC. It specifies CASSLHGLQETQYF.

The sample holds one count of this clone. The V gene is TRBV28, the J gene TRBJ2-1; 8 bases agree with TRBD2. The CDR3 extends over 15 amino acids. V shed 5 bases and J 4 bases; nucleotides not matched to a gene: 7. Germline values: CDR1 MDHEN, CDR2 SYDVKM. CDR3 sequence: CASSNERELYNEQFF. The CDR3 nucleotides are TGTGCCAGCAGTAATGAGCGGGAGTTATACAATGAGCAGTTCTTC.

The V gene is TRBV7-9, the J gene TRBJ2-5, with D uncertain. Deletions cut 3 bases from V and 8 bases from J, with 13 bases between. Germline V gene lookup returns CDR1 SEHNR and CDR2 FQNEAQ (reference sequence). The CDR3 spans 13 residues. The CDR3 loop is CASSFVQEVTQYF. The CDR3 DNA follows: TGTGCCAGCAGCTTCGTGCAGGAAGTTACCCAGTACTTC.

A single count supports this clone. The V gene is TRBV7-9, the J gene TRBJ2-1, with a possible D match to TRBD2 (5 bases). Germline V gene data show CDR1 as SEHNR and CDR2 as FQNEAQ (reference sequence). Trimming stripped 2 bases from V and 8 bases from J, with 13 bases between. This CDR3 contains 14 residues. CDR3 in DNA: TGTGCCAGCAGCTTATCGGGGTATGGAGATGAGCAGTTCTTC. It codes for CASSLSGYGDEQFF.

This sequence joins TRBV19 and TRBJ1-2; D possibly corresponds to TRBD1 (6 bases). Per germline, CDR1 LNHDA and CDR2 SQIVND (reference sequence). CDR3 length: 14 amino acids. V lost 6 bases and J lost 2, with 13 bases in between. The CDR3 DNA follows: TGTGCCAGTAGGGGGTTGACAGGAAACTATGGCTACACCTTC. Translating gives CASRGLTGNYGYTF.